A single sample gave rise to the 28 T cell receptor beta chains below, sequenced in a study of response to subunit inactivated influenza vaccine. Using its own MiXCR run on the RT-PCR reads, TCRdb lists one record per CDR3 protein. The sample has about 540,000 distinct CDR3 sequences, roughly 23% seen once. The sample also formed part of further work on T cells expressing NK-cell markers. That paper states: Libraries used 5'RACE template switching adding universal primer site and UMIs.

Here the sequenced sample was CD4+ T cells sorted from PBMCs, taken 11 to 12 days after vaccination. These TCRs come from a man over 45 who received an inactivated influenza vaccine.

This clonotype appeared a few times. The chain couples TRBV5-5 to TRBJ1-2, with TRBD1 matching over 10 bases. Germline CDR1 reads SGHKS; CDR2 reads YYEKEE (reference sequence). This CDR3 is 14 amino acids long. The J segment lost 9 bases and the V segment lost 9 bases, leaving 14 bases of the junction unmatched. This CDR3 is CATSTGGHQLSYTF. The CDR3 DNA reads as TGTGCCACCTCGACAGGGGGCCATCAGTTGAGCTACACCTTC.

The chain has TRBV18 and TRBJ1-1; possible D gene TRBD1, 5 bases. Trimming removed 0 bases from V and 4 bases from J, with 6 bases in between. Germline loops: CDR1 KGHSH, CDR2 LQKENI. CDR3 length: 13 amino acids. The CDR3 protein is CASSPPGATEAFF. The DNA of the CDR3 is TGTGCCAGCTCACCACCCGGGGCCACTGAAGCTTTCTTT.

This clonotype was observed a few times. The chain employs TRBV7-8 and TRBJ1-5, with no clear D. The CDR3 runs to 13 residues. Trimming removed 2 bases at V and 5 bases at J, with 7 bases between. Germline V gene lookup returns CDR1 SGHVS and CDR2 FQNEAQ. CDR3 amino acids: CASSLNEDQPQHF. The DNA for the CDR3 is TGTGCCAGCAGCTTAAATGAGGATCAGCCCCAGCATTTT.

This clonotype occurred a few times. This chain uses TRBV10-2 with TRBJ2-7; D is undetermined. The CDR3 runs to 14 residues. Trimming shortened V by 9 bases and J by 4 bases, and 19 bases separated the two germline ends. Germline V gene sequence: CDR1 WSHSY, CDR2 SAAADI. Here the CDR3 reads CASFSTSRIYEQYF. In DNA, the CDR3 is TGCGCCAGTTTCAGCACGTCTCGTATATACGAGCAGTACTTC.

There are a few counts of this clonotype. This sequence joins TRBV6-1 and TRBJ2-5; possible D gene TRBD1, 7 bases. Trimming shortened V by 10 bases and J by 1 base, and 13 bases separated the two germline ends. The CDR3 loop spans 13 amino acids. Per the germline V gene, CDR1 is MNHNS and CDR2 is SASEGT. The CDR3: CATAGQLQETQYF. CDR3 in DNA: TGTGCCACCGCGGGACAGCTCCAAGAGACCCAGTACTTC.

This sequence joins TRBV4-3 and TRBJ2-7; possible D gene TRBD2, 5 bases. Trimming shortened V by 4 bases and J by 0 bases, and 13 bases separated the two germline ends. Germline lookup yields CDR1 LGHNA and CDR2 YSLEER. This CDR3 contains 15 residues. CDR3 coding DNA: TGCGCCAGCAGCCCGGGGTTCGTCCGCTCCTACGAGCAGTACTTC. This gives the protein CASSPGFVRSYEQYF.

This clonotype turned up a few times. The rearrangement links TRBV11-2 to TRBJ2-3, with 7 bases aligning to TRBD2. Losses at the gene ends were 2 bases for V and 6 bases for J; bases not matched to a gene: 8. Germline-derived CDR1 and CDR2 are SGHAT and FQNNGV. This CDR3 is 15 amino acids long. The CDR3 nucleotides are TGTGCCAGCAGCTTAATGTGGGCGGGGGATGATACGCAGTATTTT. It yields the protein CASSLMWAGDDTQYF.

On this clonotype: The junction departs from germline at one end; a sequencing error may be responsible. This rearrangement joins TRBV9 to TRBJ2-7; D perhaps matches TRBD2 (6 bases). Looked up from germline, CDR1 is SGDLS and CDR2 is YYNGEE. There are 15 residues in the CDR3. CDR3 region: CASSPGLAVRYKQYF. The CDR3 nucleotides are TGTGCCAGCAGCCCCGGCTTAGCGGTACGCTACAAGCAGTACTTC.

This clonotype was seen a few times. The chain joins TRBV6-1 to TRBJ2-7; 8 bases line up with TRBD1. The V gene end was trimmed by 5 bases and the J gene end by 0 bases; junction bases not matched to a gene: 6. The CDR3 is made up of 15 amino acids. In germline, CDR1 is MNHNS, CDR2 SASEGT. The CDR3 bases are TGTGCCAGCAGTAGGACAGGGTCCCGCTCCTACGAGCAGTACTTC. This encodes CASSRTGSRSYEQYF.

This clonotype was seen only a few times. The chain has TRBV29-1 and TRBJ2-7, with 9 bases that match TRBD1. Germline-derived CDR1 and CDR2 are SQVTM and ANQGSEA. The CDR3 runs 14 residues. With 5 bases clipped from V and 3 bases from J, the junction kept 8 bases outside the gene matches. The chain's CDR3 is CSVSRDRAGYEQYF. The CDR3 DNA follows: TGCAGCGTTTCCCGGGACAGGGCTGGCTACGAGCAGTACTTC.

This clonotype was detected a few times. The V gene is TRBV6-2 or TRBV6-3, the J gene TRBJ2-3, with D perhaps being TRBD1 or TRBD2 (6 bases each). The CDR3 runs 15 residues. With 6 bases removed from V and 2 bases from J, the gap between germline ends came to 15 bases. From germline, CDR1 is MNHEY and CDR2 SVGEGT. The DNA of the CDR3 is TGTGCCAGCAGACGAACGGGGGCCACCACAGATACGCAGTATTTT. Translated, it gives CASRRTGATTDTQYF.

This CDR3 reads CASSLLMVDTGELFF. The CDR3 coding sequence is TGTGCCAGCAGCTTACTCATGGTAGACACCGGGGAGCTGTTTTTT. The V gene is TRBV7-9, the J gene TRBJ2-2, with D hard to call. The CDR3 extends over 15 amino acids. Trimming shortened V by 2 bases and J by 3 bases, and 10 bases separated the two germline ends. CDR1 and CDR2 (germline): SEHNR, FQNEAQ (reference sequence). The full variable domain, completed using reference TRBV7-9 and TRBJ2-2, is DTGVSQNPRHKITKRGQNVTFRCDPISEHNRLYWYRQTLGQGPEFLTYFQNEAQLEKSRLLSDRFSAERPKGSFSTLEIQRTEQGDSAMYLCASSLLMVDTGELFFGEGSRLTVL.

This chain uses TRBV29-1 with TRBJ2-5; no firm D call. Trimming shortened V by 7 bases and J by 3 bases, and 18 bases separated the two germline ends. The CDR3 has 14 amino acids. Germline V gives CDR1 SQVTM, CDR2 ANQGSEA. The CDR3 protein is CSGRFHSTKETQYF. The CDR3, as DNA: TGCAGCGGCCGTTTTCACAGTACTAAAGAGACCCAGTACTTC.

This chain links TRBV5-1 with TRBJ2-3, with D maybe TRBD1 (6 bases). The CDR3 has 14 residues. Germline CDR1 reads SGHRS; CDR2 reads YFSETQ. The V end lost 4 bases, the J end lost 5 bases, and 14 bases lay between the germline ends. The DNA for the CDR3 is TGCGCCAGCAGCCAGGACAGCAACGAAGATACGCAGTATTTT. Its translation: CASSQDSNEDTQYF.

The chain employs TRBV20-1 and TRBJ2-7, with 7 bases lining up with TRBD1. The CDR3 contains 14 residues. V gave up 3 bases and J gave up 2 bases; unmatched junction bases: 7. Germline V gene lookup returns CDR1 DFQATT and CDR2 SNEGSKA (reference sequence). The CDR3 spells CSARMWTGAYEQYF. The CDR3 nucleotides are TGCAGTGCTAGGATGTGGACAGGAGCCTACGAGCAGTACTTC.

This clonotype was detected a few times. V and J are TRBV30 and TRBJ1-6; the D is unclear. Germline CDR1 and CDR2: GTSNPN and SVGIG (reference sequence). The CDR3 length is 13 residues. Trimming cost V 3 bases and J 8 bases, with 11 bases left between them. The CDR3 DNA is TGTGCCTGGAGCGGCCCCCCCCATTCACCCCTCCACTTT. This encodes CAWSGPPHSPLHF.

The chain employs TRBV5-1 and TRBJ1-1, with a weak D call TRBD1 (5 bases). Germline V CDR1 and CDR2: SGHRS, YFSETQ. The CDR3 sequence is 13 residues long. Trimming shortened V by 3 bases and J by 6 bases, and 12 bases separated the two germline ends. The chain's CDR3 is CASSWRGSPEAFF. In DNA, the CDR3 is TGCGCCAGCAGCTGGCGGGGCAGCCCTGAAGCTTTCTTT.

The chain joins TRBV13 to TRBJ2-3; 13 bases are a match to TRBD2. Looked up from germline, CDR1 is PRHDT and CDR2 is FYEKMQ (reference sequence). V was pared by 2 bases and J by 2 bases, with 4 bases of the junction left unmatched. The CDR3 has 17 residues. DNA of the CDR3: TGTGCCAGCAGCTTACGGGGGACTAGCGGGGTCACAGATACGCAGTATTTT. It yields the protein CASSLRGTSGVTDTQYF. Full variable domain (rest looked up from reference TRBV13 and TRBJ2-3): AAGVIQSPRHLIKEKRETATLKCYPIPRHDTVYWYQQGPGQDPQFLISFYEKMQSDKGSIPDRFSAQQFSDYHSELNMSSLELGDSALYFCASSLRGTSGVTDTQYFGPGTRLTVL.

This clonotype was observed a handful of times. The chain recombines TRBV10-3 with TRBJ2-7; 8 nucleotides line up with TRBD1. The CDR3 is 15 residues long. The V and J ends lost 6 bases and 5 bases, in that order; junction bases with no gene match: 12. CDR1 is ENHRY, CDR2 SYGVKD, per germline. The CDR3 is CAIRRVQGVGNEQYF. The CDR3 DNA is TGTGCCATCAGAAGAGTACAGGGGGTCGGAAACGAGCAGTACTTC.

V and J are TRBV12-3 or TRBV12-4 and TRBJ2-7; 7 bases map to TRBD1. Trimming took 5 bases from V and 9 from J; bases not matched to a gene: 7. The CDR3 is made up of 12 amino acids. The CDR3 DNA reads TGTGCCAGCAGTCGACAGGGTTTCCGGCAGTACTTC. Residues: CASSRQGFRQYF.

The chain links TRBV5-1 to TRBJ1-2; D is undetermined. With 3 bases removed from V and 5 bases from J, the gap between germline ends came to 8 bases. This CDR3 is built from 12 residues. The germline CDR1 and CDR2 sequences are SGHRS and YFSETQ. This chain's CDR3 is CASSSGMYGYTF. In DNA form, the CDR3 reads TGCGCCAGCAGCTCCGGGATGTATGGCTACACCTTC. Complete variable domain (other parts from reference TRBV5-1 and TRBJ1-2): KAGVTQTPRYLIKTRGQQVTLSCSPISGHRSVSWYQQTPGQGLQFLFEYFSETQRNKGNFPGRFSGRQFSNSRSEMNVSTLELGDSALYLCASSSGMYGYTFGSGTRLTVV.

The V call is TRBV29-1, the J call TRBJ2-7, with TRBD1 identical over 7 bases. V shed 4 bases and J 3 bases; nucleotides not matched to a gene: 6. This CDR3 contains 13 residues. From germline, CDR1 is SQVTM and CDR2 ANQGSEA. CDR3 sequence reads: CSVVSRQGYEQYF. DNA for the CDR3: TGCAGCGTTGTTAGTCGACAGGGCTACGAGCAGTACTTC.

The rearrangement joins TRBV7-2 to TRBJ2-2; D remains unclear. The CDR3 contains 13 residues. Trimming pared 5 bases from V and 5 bases from J, leaving 9 bases between. CDR1 is SGHTA, CDR2 FQGNSA, per germline. This CDR3 is CASSPIVTGELFF. DNA for the CDR3: TGTGCCAGCAGCCCCATAGTGACCGGGGAGCTGTTTTTT.

The J gene is TRBJ1-2, the V gene TRBV5-1; D not resolved. Germline V lookup: CDR1 SGHRS, CDR2 YFSETQ. The V and J ends lost 3 bases and 7 bases respectively, with 16 bases between them. The CDR3 sequence is 14 residues long. DNA for the CDR3: TGCGCCAGCAGCTGGGAGAAGAGCTTGTCTGGCTACACCTTC. Translation: CASSWEKSLSGYTF.

This clonotype was counted between two and nine times. The V and J genes are TRBV20-1 and TRBJ2-7; weak D call: TRBD2 (5 bases). The germline CDR1 and CDR2 sequences are DFQATT and SNEGSKA (reference sequence). This CDR3 comprises 14 residues. V was trimmed by 3 bases and J by 0 bases, leaving 12 bases between them. DNA of the CDR3: TGCAGTGCTAGTGCCCCGGACTTCTCCTACGAGCAGTACTTC. Residues: CSASAPDFSYEQYF.

V is TRBV12-3 or TRBV12-4 and J is TRBJ2-5; 7 nucleotides match TRBD1. CDR3 size: 14 residues. Trimming at V came to 5 bases and at J to 1 base, leaving 4 bases not matched to a gene. Written as DNA, the CDR3 is TGTGCCAGCAGTCAACGGGACAGCCAAGAGACCCAGTACTTC. This translates into CASSQRDSQETQYF.

This clonotype was seen a few times. V is TRBV11-3 and J is TRBJ1-4; the match to TRBD1 covers 9 bases. This CDR3 has 16 amino acids. V shed 3 bases, J shed 5 bases, and the junction held 7 bases outside the gene matches. Germline-derived CDR1 and CDR2 are SGHNT and YENEEA. CDR3 nucleotides: TGTGCCAGCAGCTTCGCTACAGGGGGCGAGAATGAAAAACTGTTTTTT. Its protein is CASSFATGGENEKLFF. Looking up the rest from reference TRBV11-3 and TRBJ1-4 gives the full variable domain: EAGVVQSPRYKIIEKKQPVAFWCNPISGHNTLYWYLQNLGQGPELLIRYENEEAVDDSQLPKDRFSAERLKGVDSTLKIQPAELGDSAVYLCASSFATGGENEKLFFGSGTQLSVL.

This chain links TRBV5-1 with TRBJ2-7; the D is unclear. Germline V gives CDR1 SGHRS, CDR2 YFSETQ. The CDR3 loop spans 13 amino acids. V gave up 3 bases and J gave up 2 bases, with 9 bases separating them. The CDR3 nucleotides are TGCGCCAGCAGCTCGGCGAATACCTACGAGCAGTACTTC. It translates to CASSSANTYEQYF.